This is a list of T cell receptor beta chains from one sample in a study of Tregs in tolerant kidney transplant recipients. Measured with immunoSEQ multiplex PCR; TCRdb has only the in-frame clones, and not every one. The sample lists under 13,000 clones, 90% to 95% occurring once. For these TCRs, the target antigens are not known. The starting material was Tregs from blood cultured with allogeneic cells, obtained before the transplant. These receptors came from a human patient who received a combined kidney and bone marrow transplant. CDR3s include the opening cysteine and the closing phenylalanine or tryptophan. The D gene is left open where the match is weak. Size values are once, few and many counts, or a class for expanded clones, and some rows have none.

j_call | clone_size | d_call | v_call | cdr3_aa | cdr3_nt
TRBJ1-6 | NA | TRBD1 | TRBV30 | CAWSPSPDRGSPLHF | TGTGCCTGGAGTCCCTCCCCGGACAGGGGATCACCCCTCCACTTT
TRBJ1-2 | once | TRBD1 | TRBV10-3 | CAIGGQGGGYTF | TGTGCCATCGGGGGACAGGGGGGTGGCTACACCTTC
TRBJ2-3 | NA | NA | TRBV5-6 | CASSLPPGSTDTQYF | TGTGCCAGCAGCTTGCCCCCCGGGAGCACAGATACGCAGTATTTT
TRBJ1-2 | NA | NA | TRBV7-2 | CASEGAGWGGYTF | TGTGCCAGCGAAGGGGCGGGTTGGGGAGGCTACACCTTC
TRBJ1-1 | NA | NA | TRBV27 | CASSLLWGGGTEAFF | TGTGCCAGCAGTTTATTGTGGGGGGGTGGGACTGAAGCTTTCTTT
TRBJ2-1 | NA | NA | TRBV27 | CASSLWGGNEQFF | TGTGCCAGCAGTTTATGGGGTGGGAATGAGCAGTTCTTC
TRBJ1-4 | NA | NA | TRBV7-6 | CASSPPVWDATNEKLFF | TGTGCCAGCAGCCCCCCCGTCTGGGATGCAACTAATGAAAAACTGTTTTTT
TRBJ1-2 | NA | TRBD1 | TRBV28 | CASSFRGLGQGLYGYTF | TGTGCCAGCAGTTTCCGCGGCTTGGGACAGGGCCTCTATGGCTACACCTTC
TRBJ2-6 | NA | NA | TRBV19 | CASSRGASGANVLTF | TGTGCCAGTAGCAGAGGGGCCTCTGGGGCCAACGTCCTGACTTTC
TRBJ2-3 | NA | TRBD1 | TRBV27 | CASSLSGTGDSTDTQYF | TGTGCCAGCAGTTTATCAGGGACAGGGGATTCCACAGATACGCAGTATTTT
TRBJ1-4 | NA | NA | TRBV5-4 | CASSFDQGGEKLFF | TGTGCCAGCAGCTTTGACCAGGGTGGTGAAAAACTGTTTTTT
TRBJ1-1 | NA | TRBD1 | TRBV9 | CASSAAWPGTGSNTEAFF | TGTGCCAGCAGCGCCGCATGGCCCGGGACAGGATCGAACACTGAAGCTTTCTTT
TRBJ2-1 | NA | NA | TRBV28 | CASSGQLSSYNEQFF | TGTGCCAGCTCAGGACAGTTAAGCTCCTACAATGAGCAGTTCTTC
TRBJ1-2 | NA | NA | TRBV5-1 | CASSFGRGDYGYTF | TGCGCCAGCAGCTTCGGCAGGGGTGACTATGGCTACACCTTC
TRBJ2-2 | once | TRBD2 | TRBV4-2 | CASSPTSGRVGELFF | TGTGCCAGCAGCCCGACTAGCGGGAGGGTCGGGGAGCTGTTTTTT
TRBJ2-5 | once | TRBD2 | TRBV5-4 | CASSVLAGGPETQYF | TGTGCCAGCAGCGTCCTAGCGGGGGGGCCCGAGACCCAGTACTTC
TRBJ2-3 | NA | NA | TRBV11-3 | CASSSLPDTQYF | TGTGCCAGCAGCTCCCTCCCAGATACGCAGTATTTT
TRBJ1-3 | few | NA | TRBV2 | CASSGGAPGNTIYF | TGTGCCAGCAGCGGGGGCGCGCCTGGAAACACCATATATTTT
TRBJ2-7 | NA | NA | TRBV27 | CASSTRGSRGIYEQYF | TGTGCCAGCAGTACTAGGGGGTCCCGGGGCATCTACGAGCAGTACTTC
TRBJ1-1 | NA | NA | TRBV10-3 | CAKIHTPEAFF | TGTGCCAAAATTCATACCCCTGAAGCTTTCTTT
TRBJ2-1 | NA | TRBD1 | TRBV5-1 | CASSFGQVWLGSYNEQFF | TGCGCCAGCAGCTTTGGACAGGTCTGGTTAGGCTCCTACAATGAGCAGTTCTTC
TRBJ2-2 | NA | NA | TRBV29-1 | CSVEDPSHVGELFF | TGCAGCGTTGAAGACCCTAGTCATGTCGGGGAGCTGTTTTTT
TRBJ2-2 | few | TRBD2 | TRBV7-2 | CASSSWTSGRTGELFF | TGTGCCAGCAGCTCCTGGACTAGCGGGCGCACCGGGGAGCTGTTTTTT
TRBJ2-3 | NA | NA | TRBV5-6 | CASTHLIRERVDTQYF | TGTGCCAGCACACACCTTATTCGGGAGCGGGTAGATACGCAGTATTTT
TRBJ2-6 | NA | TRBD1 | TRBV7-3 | CASSPPDRAKGVLTF | TGTGCCAGCAGCCCGCCGGACAGGGCAAAAGGCGTCCTGACTTTC
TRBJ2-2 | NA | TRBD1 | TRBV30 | CAWSLNRGGELFF | TGTGCCTGGAGTCTCAACAGGGGCGGGGAGCTGTTTTTT
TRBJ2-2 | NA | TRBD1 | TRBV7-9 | CASIRWTGYTGELFF | TGTGCCAGCATCCGTTGGACAGGGTACACCGGGGAGCTGTTTTTT
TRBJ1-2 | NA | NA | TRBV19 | CASSGGMTAGYGYTF | TGTGCCAGTAGTGGGGGTATGACAGCCGGCTATGGCTACACCTTC
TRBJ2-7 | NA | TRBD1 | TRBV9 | CASSVAGQGFNEQYF | TGTGCCAGCAGCGTAGCGGGACAGGGCTTCAACGAGCAGTACTTC
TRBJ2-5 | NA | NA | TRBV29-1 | CSANMRGETQYF | TGCAGCGCTAATATGAGGGGGGAGACCCAGTACTTC
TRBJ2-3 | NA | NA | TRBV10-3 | CAIQELASTDTQYF | TGTGCCATCCAAGAACTAGCAAGCACAGATACGCAGTATTTT
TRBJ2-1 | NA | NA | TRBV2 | CASTTDFPRSSYNEQFF | TGTGCCAGCACCACGGACTTTCCGAGAAGCTCCTACAATGAGCAGTTCTTC
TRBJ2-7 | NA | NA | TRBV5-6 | CASSREHGGVRTYEQYF | TGTGCCAGCAGCCGAGAGCATGGGGGAGTTAGGACCTACGAGCAGTACTTC
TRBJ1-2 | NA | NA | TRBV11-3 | CASSLVGSEYGYTF | TGTGCCAGCAGCTTAGTGGGTTCTGAGTATGGCTACACCTTC
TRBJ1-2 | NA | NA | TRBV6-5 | CASSYFWRVGYGYTF | TGTGCCAGCAGTTATTTTTGGAGAGTGGGCTATGGCTACACCTTC